This note documents a single T cell receptor (beta chain) sequence. No cognate antigen has been identified for it. Base qualities are not recorded, but no much larger clone differs from it by a single base. The record originates from a study of technical replicates of blood from a handful of donors listed by TCRdb under 2017. Receptor amplification or capture employed the immunoSEQ multiplex PCR assay. TCRdb's version of the immuneACCESS table is confined to in-frame rearrangements and falls short of the full clone set. An unresolved V gene accounts for under half of the shortfall where checked; the remainder is of unknown origin. This sample gives 75,000 or so clones in total; roughly 93% of them show up just once. The biggest ten clones account for roughly 0.37% of the sample. The CDR3 runs 16 amino acids, cysteine and phenylalanine included. The entry retains the CDR3 DNA only, 48 bases that are in frame from base 1. The V end loses 2 bases and the J end loses 3 bases, and a stretch of 14 bases separates them. The germline V gene (reference sequence) sets CDR1 to MNHEY and CDR2 to SMNVEV.

The receptor comes from a human donor in good health. Source material: T cells isolated from PBMCs. Recombination linked TRBV27 to TRBJ1-3, with TRBD1 as a weak D call on 5 bases. The CDR3 corresponds to CASSLRGEGIGNTIYF. The DNA sequence reads TGTGCCAGCAGTTTAAGAGGGGAGGGCATTGGAAACACCATATATTTT.